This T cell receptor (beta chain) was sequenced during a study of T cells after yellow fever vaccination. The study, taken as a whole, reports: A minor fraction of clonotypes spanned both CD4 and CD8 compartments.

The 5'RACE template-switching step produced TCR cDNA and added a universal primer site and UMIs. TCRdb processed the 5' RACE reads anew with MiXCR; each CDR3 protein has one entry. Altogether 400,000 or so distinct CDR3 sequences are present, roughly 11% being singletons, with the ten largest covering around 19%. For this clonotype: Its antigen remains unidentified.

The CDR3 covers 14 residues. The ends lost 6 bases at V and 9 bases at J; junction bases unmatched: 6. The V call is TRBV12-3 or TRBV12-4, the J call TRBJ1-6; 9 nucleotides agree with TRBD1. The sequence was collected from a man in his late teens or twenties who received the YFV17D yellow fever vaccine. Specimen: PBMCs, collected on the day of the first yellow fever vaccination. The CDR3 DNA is TGTGCCAGCAGGTCCGGGACAGGGCTTTCACCCCTCCACTTT. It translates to CASRSGTGLSPLHF.